One T cell receptor beta chain is described in this entry. Methods used by the authors: Cell counts per sample came from amplifying reference gene primers. The repertoire was sequenced with immunoSEQ multiplex PCR; TCRdb's copy has only in-frame clones and lacks some. The V and J calls and the clone size are those of that table, but D and trimming were determined from the DNA. This sample has around 160,000 clones; 75% to 90% occur once, and the top ten carry around 9.9%. The data derive from a study of blood T cell repertoires in COVID-19. At the level of the study: The origin of the acute and convalescent COVID-19 samples was the United States, Italy and Spain. Sample material is recorded as cDNA or gDNA derived from T cells, B-cell-depleted T cells, or PBMCs.

Trimming took 4 bases from V and 4 from J; bases not matched to a gene: 8. Germline values: CDR1 SGHTA, CDR2 FQGNSA. The CDR3 has 15 amino acids. Sequenced sample: peripheral blood. This receptor was obtained from a human donor in a cohort sampled during active COVID-19. The chain joins TRBV7-2 to TRBJ2-7; 9 bases fit TRBD2. The CDR3 bases are TGTGCCAGCAGCTCCCAAGCGGGAGGTCAGTACGAGCAGTACTTC. Its translation is CASSSQAGGQYEQYF.